This T cell receptor (beta chain) was profiled in a study of shared clonotypes between healthy human individuals. Whole-study results and caveats: The sole specimen, blood, was sampled, and tissue repertoires likely differ.

There are 15 residues in the CDR3. Trimming took off 3 bases at V and 4 bases at J, with 13 bases between the two ends. Germline-derived CDR1 and CDR2 are ENHRY and SYGVKD. Sequencing was at deep level. The authors split each subset's genomic DNA evenly across several immunoSEQ plates. The authors sequenced unsorted PBMC DNA on ten immunoSEQ deep assay plates. TCRdb keeps only in-frame clones here, not all; method: immunoSEQ multiplex PCR. The sample lists approximately 440,000 clones, roughly 80% occurring once. As regards this clone: Its specificity is not known.

Sequencing was carried out using PBMCs. The chain carries TRBV10-3 and TRBJ1-3, with D unclear. This clonotype was obtained from a woman between 40 and 55 years old in good health. Some clones in this sample may be carry-over from other donors' samples. The CDR3 DNA is TGTGCCATCAGTGAAGTACCCGGTGGCGGAAACACCATATATTTT. The encoded protein is CAISEVPGGGNTIYF.